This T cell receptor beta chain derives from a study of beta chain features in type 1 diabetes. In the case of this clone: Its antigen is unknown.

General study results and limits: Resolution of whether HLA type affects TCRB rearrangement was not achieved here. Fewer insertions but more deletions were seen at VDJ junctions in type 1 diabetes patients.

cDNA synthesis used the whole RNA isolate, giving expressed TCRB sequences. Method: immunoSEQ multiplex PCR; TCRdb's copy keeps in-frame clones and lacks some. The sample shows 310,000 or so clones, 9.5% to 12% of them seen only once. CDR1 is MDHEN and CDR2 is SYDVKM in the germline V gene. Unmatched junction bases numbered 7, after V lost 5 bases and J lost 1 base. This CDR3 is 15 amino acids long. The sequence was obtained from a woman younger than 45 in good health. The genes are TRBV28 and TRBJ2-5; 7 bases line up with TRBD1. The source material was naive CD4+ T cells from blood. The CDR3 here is CASSPQGQRQETQYF. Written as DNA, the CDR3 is TGTGCCAGCAGTCCCCAGGGACAGCGCCAAGAGACCCAGTACTTC.